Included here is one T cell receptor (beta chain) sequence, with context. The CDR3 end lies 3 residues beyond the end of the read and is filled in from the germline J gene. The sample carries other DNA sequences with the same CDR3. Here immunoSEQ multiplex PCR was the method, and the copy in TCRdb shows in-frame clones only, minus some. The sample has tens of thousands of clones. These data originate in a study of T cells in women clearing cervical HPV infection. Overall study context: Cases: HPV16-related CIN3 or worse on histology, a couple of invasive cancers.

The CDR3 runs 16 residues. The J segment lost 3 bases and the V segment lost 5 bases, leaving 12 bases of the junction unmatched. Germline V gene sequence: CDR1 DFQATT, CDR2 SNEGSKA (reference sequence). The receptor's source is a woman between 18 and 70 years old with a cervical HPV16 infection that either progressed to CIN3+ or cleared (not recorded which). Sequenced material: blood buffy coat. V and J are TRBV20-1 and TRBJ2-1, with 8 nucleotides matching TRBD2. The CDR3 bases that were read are TGCAGTGCTCCGGAGAGCGGGAGCCGGATCTACAATGAG. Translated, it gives CSAPESGSRIYNE. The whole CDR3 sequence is CSAPESGSRIYNEQFF.